The source of this T cell receptor beta chain is a study of blood T cell repertoires in COVID-19. About the research overall: Acute-phase and convalescent COVID-19 samples originated in the United States, Italy and Spain. From T cells, B-cell-depleted T cells, or PBMCs came the material, which was cDNA or gDNA.

Profiled with immunoSEQ multiplex PCR; TCRdb holds only in-frame clones, not every one. The sample gives approximately 240,000 clones, 84% of which show up once; approximately 5.1% is in the top ten. This CDR3 has 15 residues. Germline CDR1 reads MNHEY; CDR2 reads SVGAGI. The V end was cut by 7 bases, the J end by 3 bases, with 16 bases between. V usage is TRBV6-5 and J usage is TRBJ1-3; D perhaps matches TRBD1 (5 bases). Source material: peripheral blood. The TCR originated in a woman aged 55-70 years who had recovered from COVID-19. CDR3 in amino acids: CASTPRGVGGNTIYF. The CDR3 coding sequence is TGTGCCAGCACCCCCCGGGGGGTAGGTGGAAACACCATATATTTT.